This T cell receptor beta chain originates from a study of post-analysis software for immune sequencing data. This clonotype was observed a handful of times. Its antigen is currently unknown. Study-level findings and limits: Controls had lower frequencies than patients of roughly five TRBV segments, which included TRBV5-6, TRBV5-1 and TRBV20-1.

Presence of unique molecular identifiers characterized the TCR beta cDNA libraries. Between about 0.85 and 11 million T cells gave rise to approximately 520,000 cDNA molecules. TCRdb re-called the PCR reads through MiXCR, storing one row per CDR3 protein. In the table there are 750,000 to 950,000 distinct CDR3 sequences, approximately 57% of which are singletons. Looked up from germline, CDR1 is SQVTM and CDR2 is ANQGSEA. The CDR3 has 14 amino acids. The V gene end was trimmed by 2 bases and the J gene end by 3 bases; junction bases not matched to a gene: 5. The chain links TRBV29-1 to TRBJ2-7; 9 nucleotides line up with TRBD1. The material sequenced was blood. This sequence was found in a girl aged 10-17 years with multiple sclerosis. This CDR3 is CSVERRQGGYEQYF. CDR3 nucleotide sequence: TGCAGCGTTGAAAGAAGACAGGGGGGCTACGAGCAGTACTTC.